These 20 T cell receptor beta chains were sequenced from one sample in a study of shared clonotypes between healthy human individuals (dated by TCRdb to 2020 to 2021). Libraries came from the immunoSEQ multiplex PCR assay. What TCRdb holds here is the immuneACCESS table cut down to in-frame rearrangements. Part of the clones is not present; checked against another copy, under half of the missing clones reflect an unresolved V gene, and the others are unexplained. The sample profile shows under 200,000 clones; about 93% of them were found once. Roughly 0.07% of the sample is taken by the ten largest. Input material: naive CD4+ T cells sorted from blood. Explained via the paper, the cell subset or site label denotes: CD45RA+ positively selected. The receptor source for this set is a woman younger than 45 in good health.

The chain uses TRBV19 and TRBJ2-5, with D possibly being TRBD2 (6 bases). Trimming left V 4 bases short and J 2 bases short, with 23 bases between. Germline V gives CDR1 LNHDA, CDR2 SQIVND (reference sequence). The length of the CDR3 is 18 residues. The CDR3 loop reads CASSTSGLAGFSQETQYF. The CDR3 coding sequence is TGTGCCAGTAGTACCTCGGGACTGGCGGGATTTTCTCAAGAGACCCAGTACTTC.

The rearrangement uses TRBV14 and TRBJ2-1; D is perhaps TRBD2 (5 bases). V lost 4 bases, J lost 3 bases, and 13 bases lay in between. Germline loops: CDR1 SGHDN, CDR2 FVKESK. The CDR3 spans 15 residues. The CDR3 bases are TGTGCCAGCAGCCCCGCTAAGCGGTACTACAATGAGCAGTTCTTC. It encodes CASSPAKRYYNEQFF.

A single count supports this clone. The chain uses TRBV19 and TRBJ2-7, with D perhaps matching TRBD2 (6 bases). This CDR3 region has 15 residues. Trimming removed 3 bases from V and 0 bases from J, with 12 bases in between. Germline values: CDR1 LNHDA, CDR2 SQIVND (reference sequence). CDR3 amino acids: CASSISSESSYEQYF. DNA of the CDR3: TGTGCCAGTAGTATTTCTAGCGAGAGCTCCTACGAGCAGTACTTC.

CDR3 in amino acids: CASSLGAGDPDEQFF. As DNA, the CDR3 is TGCGCCAGCAGCCTTGGAGCGGGGGATCCGGATGAGCAGTTCTTC. V usage is TRBV4-1 and J usage is TRBJ2-1; TRBD2 agrees at 8 bases. J lost 8 bases, V lost 4 bases, and 10 bases had no gene match. The CDR3 spans 15 residues. Per the germline V gene, CDR1 is MGHRA and CDR2 is YSYEKL.

The CDR3 DNA sequence: TGTGCCTGGAGTAGACAGGGACGCGACGAGCAGTACTTC. Amino acid sequence: CAWSRQGRDEQYF. The genes are TRBV30 and TRBJ2-5; TRBD1 matches 7 bases. The J call is in doubt because the DNA end fits TRBJ2-7 better. The CDR3 runs 13 residues. Germline CDR1 GTSNPN, CDR2 SVGIG (reference sequence).

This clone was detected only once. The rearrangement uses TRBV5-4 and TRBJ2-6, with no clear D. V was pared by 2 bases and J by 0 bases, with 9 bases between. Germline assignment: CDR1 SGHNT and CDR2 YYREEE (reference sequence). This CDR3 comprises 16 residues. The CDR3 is CASSLALRSGANVLTF. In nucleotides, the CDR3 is TGTGCCAGCAGCTTAGCGCTACGCTCTGGGGCCAACGTCCTGACTTTC. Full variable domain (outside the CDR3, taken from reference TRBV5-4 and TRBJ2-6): ETGVTQSPTHLIKTRGQQVTLRCSSQSGHNTVSWYQQALGQGPQFIFQYYREEENGRGNFPPRFSGLQFPNYSSELNVNALELDDSALYLCASSLALRSGANVLTFGAGSRLTVL.

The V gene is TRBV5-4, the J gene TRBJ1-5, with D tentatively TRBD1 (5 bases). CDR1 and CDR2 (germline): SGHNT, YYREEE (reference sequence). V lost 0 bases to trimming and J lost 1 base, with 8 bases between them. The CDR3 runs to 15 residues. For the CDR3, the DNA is TGTGCCAGCAGCTTGGTGCCAGGGAGCAATCAGCCCCAGCATTTT. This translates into CASSLVPGSNQPQHF.

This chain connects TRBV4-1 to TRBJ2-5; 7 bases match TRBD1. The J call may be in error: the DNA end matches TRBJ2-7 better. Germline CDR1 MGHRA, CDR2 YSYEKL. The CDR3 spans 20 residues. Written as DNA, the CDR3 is TGCGCCAGCAGCCAACCAAGGCCCCAGGCTACCGGGACAGTCATCATCGAGCAGTACTTC. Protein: CASSQPRPQATGTVIIEQYF.

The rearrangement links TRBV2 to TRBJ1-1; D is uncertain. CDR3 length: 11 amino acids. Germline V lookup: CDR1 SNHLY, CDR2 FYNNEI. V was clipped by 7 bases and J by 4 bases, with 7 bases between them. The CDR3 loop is CASKESTEAFF. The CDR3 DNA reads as TGTGCCAGCAAGGAGTCCACTGAAGCTTTCTTT.

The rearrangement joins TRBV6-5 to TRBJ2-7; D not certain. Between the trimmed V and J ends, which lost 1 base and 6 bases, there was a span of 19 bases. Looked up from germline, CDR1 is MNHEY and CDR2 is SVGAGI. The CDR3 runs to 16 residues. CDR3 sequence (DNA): TGTGCCAGCAGTTACTACCGGCCCGCCAGGTGGGCCGAGCAGTACTTC. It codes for CASSYYRPARWAEQYF.

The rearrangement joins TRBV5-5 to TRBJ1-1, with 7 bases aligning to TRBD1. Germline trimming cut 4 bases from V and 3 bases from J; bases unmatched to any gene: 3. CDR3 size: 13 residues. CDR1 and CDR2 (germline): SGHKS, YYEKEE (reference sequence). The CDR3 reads CASSPTGDTEAFF. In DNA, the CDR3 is TGTGCCAGCAGCCCTACAGGGGACACTGAAGCTTTCTTT. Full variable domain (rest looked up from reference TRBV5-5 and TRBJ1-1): DAGVTQSPTHLIKTRGQQVTLRCSPISGHKSVSWYQQVLGQGPQFIFQYYEKEERGRGNFPDRFSARQFPNYSSELNVNALLLGDSALYLCASSPTGDTEAFFGQGTRLTVV.

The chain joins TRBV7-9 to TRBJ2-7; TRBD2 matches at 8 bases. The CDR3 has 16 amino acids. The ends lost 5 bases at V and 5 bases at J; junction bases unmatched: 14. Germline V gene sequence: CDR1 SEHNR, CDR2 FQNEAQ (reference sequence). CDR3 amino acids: CASSPGGTSRIHEQYF. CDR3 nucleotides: TGTGCCAGCAGCCCGGGTGGGACTAGTCGCATCCACGAGCAGTACTTC.

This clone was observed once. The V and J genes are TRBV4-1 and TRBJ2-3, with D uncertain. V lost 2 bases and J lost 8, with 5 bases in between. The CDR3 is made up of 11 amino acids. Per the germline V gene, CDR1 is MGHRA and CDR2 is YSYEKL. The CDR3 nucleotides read TGCGCCAGCAGCCAAAGTGGTACGCAGTATTTT. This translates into CASSQSGTQYF.

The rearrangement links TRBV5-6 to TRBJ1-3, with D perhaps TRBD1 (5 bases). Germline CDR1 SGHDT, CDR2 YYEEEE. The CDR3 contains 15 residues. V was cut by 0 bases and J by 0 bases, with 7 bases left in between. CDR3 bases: TGTGCCAGCAGCTTGGCAGGGTTCTCTGGAAACACCATATATTTT. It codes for CASSLAGFSGNTIYF. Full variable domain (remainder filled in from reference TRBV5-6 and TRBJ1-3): DAGVTQSPTHLIKTRGQQVTLRCSPKSGHDTVSWYQQALGQGPQFIFQYYEEEERQRGNFPDRFSGHQFPNYSSELNVNALLLGDSALYLCASSLAGFSGNTIYFGEGSWLTVV.

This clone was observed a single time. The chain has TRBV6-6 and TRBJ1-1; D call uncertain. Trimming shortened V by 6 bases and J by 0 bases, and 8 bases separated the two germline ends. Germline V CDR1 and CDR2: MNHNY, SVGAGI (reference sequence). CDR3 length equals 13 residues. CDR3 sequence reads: CASSEVMNTEAFF. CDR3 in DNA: TGTGCCAGCAGCGAGGTTATGAACACTGAAGCTTTCTTT.

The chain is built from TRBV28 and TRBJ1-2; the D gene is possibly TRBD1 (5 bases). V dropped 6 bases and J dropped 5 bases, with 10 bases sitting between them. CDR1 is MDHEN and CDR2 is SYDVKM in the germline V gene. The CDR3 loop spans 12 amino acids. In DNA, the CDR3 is TGTGCCAGCAGCTGGAGACAGTATGGCTACACCTTC. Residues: CASSWRQYGYTF.

The DNA of the CDR3 is TGTGCCAGCAGCGCAGAGATCGGTTCTGCCGGGATAACCCAGTACTTC. Translating gives CASSAEIGSAGITQYF. The chain combines TRBV5-4 with TRBJ2-5; a weak D match, TRBD2 (5 bases). Germline loops: CDR1 SGHNT, CDR2 YYREEE (reference sequence). This CDR3 is built from 16 residues. V was trimmed by 4 bases and J by 8 bases, leaving 24 bases between them.

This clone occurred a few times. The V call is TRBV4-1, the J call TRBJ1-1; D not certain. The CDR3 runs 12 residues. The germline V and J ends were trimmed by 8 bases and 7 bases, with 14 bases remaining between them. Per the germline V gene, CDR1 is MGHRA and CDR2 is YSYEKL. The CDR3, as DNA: TGCGCCAGCGGTGGACCTTGGGGTGAAGCTTTCTTT. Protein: CASGGPWGEAFF.

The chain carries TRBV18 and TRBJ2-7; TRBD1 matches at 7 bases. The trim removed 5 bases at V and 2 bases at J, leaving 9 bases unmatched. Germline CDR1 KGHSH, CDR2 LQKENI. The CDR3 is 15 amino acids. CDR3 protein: CASSAGQAIAYEQYF. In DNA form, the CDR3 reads TGTGCCAGCTCAGCAGGACAGGCCATAGCCTACGAGCAGTACTTC.

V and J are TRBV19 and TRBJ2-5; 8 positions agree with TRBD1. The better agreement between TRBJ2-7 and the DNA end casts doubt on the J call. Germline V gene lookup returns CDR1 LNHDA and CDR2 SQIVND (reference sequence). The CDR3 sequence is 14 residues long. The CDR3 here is CASSPGTGSYEQYF. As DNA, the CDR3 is TGTGCCAGTAGTCCGGGGACAGGCTCCTACGAGCAGTACTTC.